This entry describes one T cell receptor beta chain. The sample originates from a study of CD8+CD57+ T cells in acquired aplastic anemia. Study-level information: Sorted cells (CD4+ and CD8+) yielded DNA amounts that averaged around 3.5 ug.

The CDR3 totals 15 residues. V was pared by 0 bases and J by 13 bases, with 19 bases between. Germline V gives CDR1 SGHVS, CDR2 FQNEAQ. For sequencing, patients were chosen who had shown expansion of CD8+CD57+ cells by flow cytometry. TCR beta VDJ combinations and CDR3 sequences were profiled from genomic DNA. TCRdb re-called the reads with MiXCR, one entry per CDR3 protein. This table holds about 270,000 distinct CDR3 sequences, roughly 80% found once. This chain connects TRBV7-8 to TRBJ1-5, with no clear D. Sequenced input: sorted CD4+, CD8+, or CD8+CD57+ T cells (not recorded which) from PBMCs. The origin of this receptor is a human donor with aplastic anemia. The CDR3 DNA reads TGTGCCAGCAGCTTAGCGGCAGGCCGCGATACGCAGCAGCATTTT. Its protein is CASSLAAGRDTQQHF.